Presented here are 9 T cell receptor beta chains from one specimen sequenced in a study of blood T cell repertoires in COVID-19. Sequencing used immunoSEQ multiplex PCR; TCRdb keeps in-frame clones, though not all of them. In the table there are about 170,000 clones, roughly four fifths of which are singletons. The sequenced material came from peripheral blood. The receptors derive from a woman older than 75 with acute or convalescent COVID-19.

V is TRBV10-3 and J is TRBJ1-1, with D tentatively TRBD1 (6 bases). CDR1 is ENHRY, CDR2 SYGVKD, per germline. Trimming took 4 bases from V and 1 from J, leaving 10 bases between them. The CDR3 is 14 residues long. The CDR3 loop is CAISAEGGNTEAFF. The CDR3 DNA reads as TGTGCCATCAGTGCCGAAGGGGGGAACACTGAAGCTTTCTTT.

The J gene is TRBJ1-2, the V gene TRBV6-2 or TRBV6-3; D might be TRBD1 (6 bases). Germline V gene lookup returns CDR1 MNHEY and CDR2 SVGEGT. V lost 2 bases to trimming and J lost 8 bases, with 15 bases between them. This CDR3 is 14 amino acids long. CDR3 residues: CASSYMGTGLGYTF. DNA for the CDR3: TGTGCCAGCAGTTACATGGGAACAGGGCTCGGCTACACCTTC.

As concerns this clone: This specimen includes other DNA sequences encoding the same CDR3. The V gene is TRBV5-1, the J gene TRBJ2-7, with 10 positions matching TRBD2. The CDR3 consists of 14 residues. Per germline, CDR1 SGHRS and CDR2 YFSETQ. V lost 1 base to trimming and J lost 2 bases; unmatched junction nucleotides: 0. CDR3 sequence (DNA): TGCGCCAGCAGCTTGACTAGCGGGACCTACGAGCAGTACTTC. This codes for CASSLTSGTYEQYF.

The chain joins TRBV9 to TRBJ1-1, with no clear D. V gave up 4 bases and J gave up 5 bases, with 15 bases separating them. Germline loops: CDR1 SGDLS, CDR2 YYNGEE. The CDR3 totals 14 residues. CDR3 sequence (DNA): TGTGCCAGCAGCATCGGACTTCTAAGGACTGAAGCTTTCTTT. Its translation is CASSIGLLRTEAFF.

The chain couples TRBV7-2 to TRBJ2-1; 10 bases match TRBD2. In germline, CDR1 is SGHTA, CDR2 FQGNSA. This CDR3 comprises 15 residues. The V segment lost 3 bases and the J segment 4 bases; nucleotides outside the gene matches: 3. The DNA of the CDR3 is TGTGCCAGCAGCTTGGGACTAGCGTTGTACAATGAGCAGTTCTTC. Protein sequence: CASSLGLALYNEQFF.

The chain couples TRBV11-2 to TRBJ2-1, with D possibly TRBD1 on 5 matching bases. CDR1 SGHAT and CDR2 FQNNGV come from the germline V gene. The CDR3 loop spans 18 amino acids. V lost 1 base to trimming and J lost 0 bases, with 16 bases between them. The CDR3 is CASSLVGLGVSSYNEQFF. The CDR3 DNA follows: TGTGCCAGCAGCTTAGTGGGCCTAGGGGTGAGCTCCTACAATGAGCAGTTCTTC.

This chain joins TRBV27 and TRBJ1-1, with D perhaps matching TRBD1 (5 bases). This CDR3 spans 13 amino acids. V gave up 5 bases and J gave up 4 bases, with 11 bases separating them. Per germline, CDR1 MNHEY and CDR2 SMNVEV (reference sequence). The chain's CDR3 is CASSGPGGTEAFF. CDR3 DNA: TGTGCCAGCAGTGGACCCGGGGGCACTGAAGCTTTCTTT.

This chain joins TRBV5-1 and TRBJ2-5, with D perhaps matching TRBD2 (6 bases). V lost 4 bases and J 4 bases, leaving 20 bases between the germline ends. The CDR3 sequence is 16 residues long. Germline CDR1 SGHRS, CDR2 YFSETQ. The CDR3 here is CASSPGGSGGRETQYF. The CDR3 DNA sequence: TGCGCCAGCAGCCCTGGAGGTAGCGGTGGAAGAGAGACCCAGTACTTC.

The V and J genes are TRBV18 and TRBJ1-1, with 8 bases matching TRBD1. CDR1 is KGHSH, CDR2 LQKENI, per germline. V shed 5 bases, J shed 1 base, and the junction held 3 bases outside the gene matches. CDR3 size: 14 residues. This CDR3 reads CASSGGQGNTEAFF. In DNA form, the CDR3 reads TGTGCCAGCTCAGGTGGACAGGGGAACACTGAAGCTTTCTTT.